Described below is a single T cell receptor beta chain sequence and its context. Its antigen is unknown. The data stem from a study of T cells after yellow fever vaccination. The overall study: It was SMART-Seq v4 Ultra Low Input that prepared the fractions with low cell numbers. Notes on the study in general: Within FACS-sorted repertoires, abundant clonotypes contaminating from the bulk population could be present.

TCRdb reprocessed the 5' RACE reads with MiXCR, giving one entry per CDR3 protein. The table lists approximately 550,000 distinct CDR3 sequences, 15% to 20% of them singletons. Sequences were derived from PBMCs, sampled 15 days after the yellow fever booster vaccination. The TCR was taken from a man aged 25 to 45 who received the YFV17D yellow fever vaccine.

The CDR3 region has the DNA TGTGCCAGCAGCTTACGGGACATTTTAAATCGGGAGCAGTACTTC. Translation gives CASSLRDILNREQYF. This chain uses TRBV11-2 with TRBJ2-7; tentative D call: TRBD1 (6 bases). The CDR3 has 15 amino acids. With 2 bases removed from V and 7 bases from J, the gap between germline ends came to 18 bases. The V gene's germline CDR1 is SGHAT and CDR2 FQNNGV.